This TCR beta chain was observed in a study of human CD4 T cells and Enterobacteriaceae. V gave up 3 bases and J gave up 2 bases; unmatched junction bases: 3. From germline, CDR1 is SNHLY and CDR2 FYNNEI. The CDR3 has 15 amino acids. On this clone: The antigen is undetermined.

The memory gate held CD4+ cells that were not CD45RA+CCR7+CD95- naive cells, over 95% pure. CD8+, CD14+, CD16+, CD56+, CD19+ and CD25-bright cells were excluded before sorting. Repertoires were generated with immunoSEQ multiplex PCR, while TCRdb's copy carries only in-frame clones and drops some. The sample yields 25,000 to 30,000 clones, about 80% seen once. General observations from the study: Ex vivo reactivity came only from nucleotide matches to CFSE-low cultures.

V and J are TRBV2 and TRBJ1-5; 8 nucleotides match TRBD1. The sample taken for sequencing was memory CD4+ T cells from blood. The receptor comes from a human donor in good health. CDR3 DNA sequence: TGTGCCAGCAGTGATTTGACAGGGGGCAATCAGCCCCAGCATTTT. Protein: CASSDLTGGNQPQHF.